This T cell receptor (beta chain) was documented in a study of OX40 agonist ivuxolimab in advanced cancers. Study outcomes and limitations: There were, on average, more expanded clones in CD8+ T cells than in CD4+.

The timepoints at which blood was sampled were baseline, cycle 4 day 1, and cycle 7 day 1. A word on this clone: Antigen: not known.

Clones were sequenced by immunoSEQ multiplex PCR, and TCRdb holds only the in-frame ones, with some missing. The repertoire holds roughly 55,000 clones, with around 80% as singletons. The CDR3 is made up of 13 amino acids. The V and J ends lost 3 bases and 8 bases, in that order; junction bases with no gene match: 6. CDR1 and CDR2 (germline): LNHDA, SQIVND (reference sequence). Sequenced material: CD4+ or CD8+ T cells sorted from blood, taken in a trial of the OX40 agonist ivuxolimab. The clonotype originates from an adult with an advanced solid tumor such as melanoma, head and neck, liver or kidney cancer. The chain carries TRBV19 and TRBJ1-2, with 7 nucleotides matching TRBD1. The DNA for the CDR3 is TGTGCCAGTAGTATCGACAGGGCGGGGGGCTACACCTTC. This gives the protein CASSIDRAGGYTF.